The sequence of this TCR beta chain was determined in a study of radiotherapy plus CTLA-4 blockade in lung cancer. Study information: Of the patients, 15% to 20% showed objective responses and around 34% attained disease control. The study's findings and limits: Early blood T cell clone dynamics reportedly forecast response best, with interferon-beta.

About this clone itself: Its specificity is not known.

This CDR3 has 13 amino acids. After removal of 7 bases from V and 1 base from J, the junction contained 3 bases not matched to a gene. Germline-derived CDR1 and CDR2 are SGHRS and YFSETQ. The data were produced by immunoSEQ multiplex PCR, yet TCRdb's version contains in-frame clones alone and is incomplete. The sample records some 78,000 clones, 70% to 90% being singletons. The chain links TRBV5-1 to TRBJ2-7; 9 bases match TRBD1. The clonotype was recovered from a human donor with non-small cell lung cancer who had a partial response to radiotherapy plus ipilimumab. The sample consisted of peripheral blood, taken from a patient treated with radiotherapy plus ipilimumab. The CDR3 region is CASSGTGSYEQYF. The CDR3 nucleotides are TGCGCCAGCTCCGGGACAGGGTCCTACGAGCAGTACTTC. Variable domain in full (rest from reference TRBV5-1 and TRBJ2-7): KAGVTQTPRYLIKTRGQQVTLSCSPISGHRSVSWYQQTPGQGLQFLFEYFSETQRNKGNFPGRFSGRQFSNSRSEMNVSTLELGDSALYLCASSGTGSYEQYFGPGTRLTVT.